This TCR beta chain was sequenced for a study of T cells in Graves' hyperthyroidism and ophthalmopathy. For the study at large: Peripheral blood sampling occurred at initial diagnosis, before any treatment. Study-wide results and limits: Most expanded thyroid clonotypes above 0.001 recurred in blood.

TCR beta CDR3 regions were amplified from RNA transcripts. An initial round of RT-PCR targeting the TCR CDR3 relied on the HTBI primer set. Each CDR3 protein is one row after TCRdb ran MiXCR on the multiplex PCR reads. The repertoire holds about 52,000 distinct CDR3 sequences, with less than 60% as singletons. At least 3 on the Clinical Activity Score was recorded for ophthalmopathy patients, who also had NOSPECS grade at least 4 and duration under 3 months. Diagnoses were made from clinical symptoms, serum measures (thyroxine and TRAb), thyroid ultrasound and orbital computed tomography. Trimming removed 3 bases from V and 6 bases from J; junction bases left unmatched: 4. This CDR3 is built from 13 residues. Germline CDR1 is LGHDT and CDR2 is YNNKEL (reference sequence). Concerning this clonotype: Its target is not known.

The sequencing sample was made of blood. The chain recombines TRBV3-1 with TRBJ1-1, with 7 positions matching TRBD1. The TCR sequence derives from a woman in her forties or fifties with Graves' ophthalmopathy. CDR3 nucleotides: TGTGCCAGCAGCCATACCGGGACAGCTGAAGCTTTCTTT. Its protein product is CASSHTGTAEAFF.